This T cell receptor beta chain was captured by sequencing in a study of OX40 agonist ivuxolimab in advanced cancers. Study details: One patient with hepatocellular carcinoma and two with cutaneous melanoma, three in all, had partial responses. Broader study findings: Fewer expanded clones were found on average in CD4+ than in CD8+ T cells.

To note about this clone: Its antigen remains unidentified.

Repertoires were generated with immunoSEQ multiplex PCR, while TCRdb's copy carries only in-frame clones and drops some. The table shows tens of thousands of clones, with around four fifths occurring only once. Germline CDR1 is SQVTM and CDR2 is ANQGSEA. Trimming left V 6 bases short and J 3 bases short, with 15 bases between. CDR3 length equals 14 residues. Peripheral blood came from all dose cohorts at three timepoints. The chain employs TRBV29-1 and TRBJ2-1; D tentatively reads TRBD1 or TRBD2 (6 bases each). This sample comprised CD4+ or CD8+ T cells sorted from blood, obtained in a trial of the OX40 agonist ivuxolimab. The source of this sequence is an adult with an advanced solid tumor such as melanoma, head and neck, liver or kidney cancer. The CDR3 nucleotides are TGCAGCGTGGGGGGTACAGGGCTCTACAATGAGCAGTTCTTC. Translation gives CSVGGTGLYNEQFF.